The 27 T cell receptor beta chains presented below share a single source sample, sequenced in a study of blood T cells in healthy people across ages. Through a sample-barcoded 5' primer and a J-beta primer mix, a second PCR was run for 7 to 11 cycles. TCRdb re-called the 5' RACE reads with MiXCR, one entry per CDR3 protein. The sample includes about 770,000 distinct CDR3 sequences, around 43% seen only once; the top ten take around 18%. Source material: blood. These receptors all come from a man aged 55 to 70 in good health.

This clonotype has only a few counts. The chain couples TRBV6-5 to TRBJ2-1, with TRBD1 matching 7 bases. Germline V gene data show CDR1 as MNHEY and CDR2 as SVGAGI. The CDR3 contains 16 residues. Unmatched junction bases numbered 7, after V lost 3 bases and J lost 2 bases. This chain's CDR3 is CASSYMTGSAYNEQFF. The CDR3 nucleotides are TGTGCCAGCAGTTATATGACAGGGAGTGCCTACAATGAGCAGTTCTTC.

CDR3 sequence: CASSVAVQTQYF. CDR3 coding DNA: TGTGCCAGCAGTGTCGCTGTCCAGACCCAGTACTTC. V and J are TRBV2 and TRBJ2-4; D is unresolved. The end of the DNA is better explained by TRBJ2-5, so the J call may be wrong. Germline assignment: CDR1 SNHLY and CDR2 FYNNEI. The CDR3 has 12 residues.

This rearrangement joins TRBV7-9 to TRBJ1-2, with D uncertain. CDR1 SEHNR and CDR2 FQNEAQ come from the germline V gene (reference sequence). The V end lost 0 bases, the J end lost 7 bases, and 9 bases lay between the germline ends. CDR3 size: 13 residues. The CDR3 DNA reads TGTGCCAGCAGCTTAGCACTGCTCCGTGGCTACACCTTC. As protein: CASSLALLRGYTF.

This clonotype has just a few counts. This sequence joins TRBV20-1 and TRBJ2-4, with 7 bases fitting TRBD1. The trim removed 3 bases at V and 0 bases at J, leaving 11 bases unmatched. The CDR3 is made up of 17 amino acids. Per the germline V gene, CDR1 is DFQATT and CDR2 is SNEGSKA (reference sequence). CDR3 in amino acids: CSASIGQVNLAKNIQYF. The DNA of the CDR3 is TGCAGTGCTAGTATCGGACAGGTTAACTTAGCCAAAAACATTCAGTACTTC.

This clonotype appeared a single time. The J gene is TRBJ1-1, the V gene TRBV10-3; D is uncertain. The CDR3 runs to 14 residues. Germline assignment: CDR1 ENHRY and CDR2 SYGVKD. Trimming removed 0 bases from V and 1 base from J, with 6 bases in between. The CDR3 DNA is TGTGCCATCAGTGAGTCGATCGGGAACACTGAAGCTTTCTTT. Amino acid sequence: CAISESIGNTEAFF.

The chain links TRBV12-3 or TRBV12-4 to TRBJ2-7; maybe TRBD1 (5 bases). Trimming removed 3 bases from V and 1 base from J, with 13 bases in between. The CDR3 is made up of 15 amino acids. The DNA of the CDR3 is TGTGCCAGCAGTTTGGGGCCAGCTAAGTCCTACGAGCAGTACTTC. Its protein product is CASSLGPAKSYEQYF.

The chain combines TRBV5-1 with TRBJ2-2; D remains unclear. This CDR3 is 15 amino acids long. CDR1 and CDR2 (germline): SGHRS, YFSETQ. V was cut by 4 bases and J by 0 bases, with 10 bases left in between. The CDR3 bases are TGCGCCAGCAGCCCTCAGACGGCGAACACCGGGGAGCTGTTTTTT. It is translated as CASSPQTANTGELFF.

The CDR3 coding sequence is TGTGCCAGCAAGCTGGGACAGGGAATCAATCAGCCCCAGCATTTT. Its translation is CASKLGQGINQPQHF. V usage is TRBV6-2 or TRBV6-3 and J usage is TRBJ1-5; 9 nucleotides line up with TRBD1. The CDR3 runs to 15 residues. CDR1 and CDR2 (germline): MNHEY, SVGEGT. V shed 7 bases, J shed 3 bases, and the junction held 7 bases outside the gene matches.

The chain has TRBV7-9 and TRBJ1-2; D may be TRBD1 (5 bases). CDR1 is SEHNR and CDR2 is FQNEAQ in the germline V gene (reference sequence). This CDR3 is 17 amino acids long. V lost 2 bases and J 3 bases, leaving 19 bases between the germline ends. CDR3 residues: CASSLIVEGRPYYGYTF. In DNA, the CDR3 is TGTGCCAGCAGCTTAATCGTAGAGGGACGGCCGTACTATGGCTACACCTTC.

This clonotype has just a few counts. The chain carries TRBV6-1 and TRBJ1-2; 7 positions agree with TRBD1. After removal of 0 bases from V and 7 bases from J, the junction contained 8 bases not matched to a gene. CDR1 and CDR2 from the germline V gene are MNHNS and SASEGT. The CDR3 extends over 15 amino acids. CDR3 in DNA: TGTGCCAGCAGTGAAGCGTCACAGGGGCGGTCTGGCTACACCTTC. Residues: CASSEASQGRSGYTF.

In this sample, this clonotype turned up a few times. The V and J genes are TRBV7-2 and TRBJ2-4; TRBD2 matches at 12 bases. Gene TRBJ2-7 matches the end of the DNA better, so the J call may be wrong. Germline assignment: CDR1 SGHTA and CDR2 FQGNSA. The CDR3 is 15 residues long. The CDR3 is CASSLRTSGEYEQYF. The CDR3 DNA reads TGTGCCAGCAGCTTAAGGACTAGCGGGGAGTACGAGCAGTACTTC.

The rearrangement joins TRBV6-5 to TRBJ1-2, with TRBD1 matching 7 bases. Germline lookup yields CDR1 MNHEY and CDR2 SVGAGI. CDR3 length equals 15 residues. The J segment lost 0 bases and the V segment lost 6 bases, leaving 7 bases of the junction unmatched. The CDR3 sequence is CASRGTAVSNYGYTF. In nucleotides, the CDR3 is TGTGCCAGCAGAGGGACAGCCGTCTCTAACTATGGCTACACCTTC.

This CDR3 reads CASSPRQGGHTQYF. DNA for the CDR3: TGTGCCAGCAGCCCGAGACAGGGGGGGCATACGCAGTATTTT. The V gene is TRBV7-2, the J gene TRBJ2-3, with TRBD1 identical over 9 bases. Germline V gene data show CDR1 as SGHTA and CDR2 as FQGNSA. The V gene end was trimmed by 5 bases and the J gene end by 7 bases; junction bases not matched to a gene: 7. This CDR3 is 14 amino acids long.

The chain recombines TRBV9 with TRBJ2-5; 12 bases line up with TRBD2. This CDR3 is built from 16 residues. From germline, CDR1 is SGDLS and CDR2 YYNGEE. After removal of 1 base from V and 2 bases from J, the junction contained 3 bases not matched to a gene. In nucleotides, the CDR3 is TGTGCCAGCAGCGTAACGACTAGCGGGGGTCAAGAGACCCAGTACTTC. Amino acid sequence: CASSVTTSGGQETQYF.

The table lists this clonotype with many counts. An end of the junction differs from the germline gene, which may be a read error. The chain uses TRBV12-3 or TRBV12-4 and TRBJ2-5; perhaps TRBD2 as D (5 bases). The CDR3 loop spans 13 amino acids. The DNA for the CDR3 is TGTGCCAGCAGCTTAGGTCTAGCCGAGACCCAGTACTTC. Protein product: CASSLGLAETQYF.

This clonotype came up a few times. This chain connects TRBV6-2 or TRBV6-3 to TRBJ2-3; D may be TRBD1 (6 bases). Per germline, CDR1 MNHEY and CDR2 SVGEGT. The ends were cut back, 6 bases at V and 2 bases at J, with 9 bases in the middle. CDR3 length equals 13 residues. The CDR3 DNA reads TGTGCCAGCAGGAGGGACACCACAGATACGCAGTATTTT. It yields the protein CASRRDTTDTQYF.

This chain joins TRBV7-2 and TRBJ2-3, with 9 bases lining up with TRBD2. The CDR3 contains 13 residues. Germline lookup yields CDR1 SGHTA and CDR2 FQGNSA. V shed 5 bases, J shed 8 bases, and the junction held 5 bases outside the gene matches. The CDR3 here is CASSVGREGTQYF. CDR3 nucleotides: TGTGCCAGCAGCGTGGGGCGGGAGGGTACGCAGTATTTT.

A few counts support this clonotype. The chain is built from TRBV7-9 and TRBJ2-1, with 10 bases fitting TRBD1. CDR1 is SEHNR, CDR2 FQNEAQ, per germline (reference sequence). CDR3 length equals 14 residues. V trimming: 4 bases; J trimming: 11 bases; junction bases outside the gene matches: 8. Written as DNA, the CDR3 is TGTGCCAGCAGCTCACGCGACAGGGGGCATAAGCAGTTCTTC. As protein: CASSSRDRGHKQFF.

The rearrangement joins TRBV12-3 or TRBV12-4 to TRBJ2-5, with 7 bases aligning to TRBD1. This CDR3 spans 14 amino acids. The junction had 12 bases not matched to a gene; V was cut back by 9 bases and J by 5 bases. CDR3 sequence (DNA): TGTGCCAGTACCTACCACAGGGGCGGTGAGACCCAGTACTTC. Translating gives CASTYHRGGETQYF.

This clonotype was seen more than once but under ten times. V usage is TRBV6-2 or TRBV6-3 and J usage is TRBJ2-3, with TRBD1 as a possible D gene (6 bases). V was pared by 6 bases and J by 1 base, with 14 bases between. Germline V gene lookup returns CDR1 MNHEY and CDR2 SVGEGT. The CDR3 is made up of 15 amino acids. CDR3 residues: CASRPGQKGTDTQYF. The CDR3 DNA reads TGTGCCAGCAGGCCTGGACAGAAGGGCACAGATACGCAGTATTTT.

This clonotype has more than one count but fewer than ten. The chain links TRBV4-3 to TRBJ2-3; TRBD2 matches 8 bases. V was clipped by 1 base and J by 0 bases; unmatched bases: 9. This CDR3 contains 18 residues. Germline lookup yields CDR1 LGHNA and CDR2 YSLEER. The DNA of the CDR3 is TGCGCCAGCAGCCAAGTGTGGACTAGCAGCTCTAGCACAGATACGCAGTATTTT. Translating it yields CASSQVWTSSSSTDTQYF.

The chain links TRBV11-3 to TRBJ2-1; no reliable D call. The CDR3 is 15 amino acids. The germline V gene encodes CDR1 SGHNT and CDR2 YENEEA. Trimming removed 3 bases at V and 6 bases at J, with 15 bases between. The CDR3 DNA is TGTGCCAGCAGCTTCGTCGCGGCAGAGACCAATGAGCAGTTCTTC. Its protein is CASSFVAAETNEQFF.

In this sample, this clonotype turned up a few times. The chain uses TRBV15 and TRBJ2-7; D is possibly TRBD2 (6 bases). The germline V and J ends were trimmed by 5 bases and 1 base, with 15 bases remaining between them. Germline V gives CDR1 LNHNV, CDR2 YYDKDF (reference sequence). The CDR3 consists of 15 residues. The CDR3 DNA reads TGTGCCACCAGCGAAGAACTGGGGGGATCCTACGAGCAGTACTTC. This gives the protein CATSEELGGSYEQYF.

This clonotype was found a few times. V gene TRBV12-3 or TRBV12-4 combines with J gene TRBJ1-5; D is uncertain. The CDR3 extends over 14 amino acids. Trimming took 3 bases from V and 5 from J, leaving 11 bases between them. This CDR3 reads CASSFTGRDQPQHF. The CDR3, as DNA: TGTGCCAGCAGTTTTACTGGGAGAGATCAGCCCCAGCATTTT.

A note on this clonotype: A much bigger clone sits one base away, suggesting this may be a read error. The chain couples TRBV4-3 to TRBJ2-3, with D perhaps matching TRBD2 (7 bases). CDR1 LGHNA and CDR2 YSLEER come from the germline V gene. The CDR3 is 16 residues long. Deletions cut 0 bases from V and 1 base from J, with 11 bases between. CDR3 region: CASSQEAGAGTDTQYF. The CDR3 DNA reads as TGCGCCAGCAGCCAAGAGGCGGGGGCCGGCACAGATACGCAGTATTTT.

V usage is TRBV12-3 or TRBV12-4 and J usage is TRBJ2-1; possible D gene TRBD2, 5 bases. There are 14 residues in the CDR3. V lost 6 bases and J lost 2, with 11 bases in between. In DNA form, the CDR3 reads TGTGCCAGCAGACAAGCGGTTACCTACAATGAGCAGTTCTTC. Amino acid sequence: CASRQAVTYNEQFF.

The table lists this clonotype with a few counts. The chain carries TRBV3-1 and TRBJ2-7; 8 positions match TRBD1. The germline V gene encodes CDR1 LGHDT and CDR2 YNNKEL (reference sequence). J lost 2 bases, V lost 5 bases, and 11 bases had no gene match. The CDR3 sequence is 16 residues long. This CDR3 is CASSRDRSTLPYEQYF. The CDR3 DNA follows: TGTGCCAGCAGCAGGGACAGGTCAACCCTTCCCTACGAGCAGTACTTC.